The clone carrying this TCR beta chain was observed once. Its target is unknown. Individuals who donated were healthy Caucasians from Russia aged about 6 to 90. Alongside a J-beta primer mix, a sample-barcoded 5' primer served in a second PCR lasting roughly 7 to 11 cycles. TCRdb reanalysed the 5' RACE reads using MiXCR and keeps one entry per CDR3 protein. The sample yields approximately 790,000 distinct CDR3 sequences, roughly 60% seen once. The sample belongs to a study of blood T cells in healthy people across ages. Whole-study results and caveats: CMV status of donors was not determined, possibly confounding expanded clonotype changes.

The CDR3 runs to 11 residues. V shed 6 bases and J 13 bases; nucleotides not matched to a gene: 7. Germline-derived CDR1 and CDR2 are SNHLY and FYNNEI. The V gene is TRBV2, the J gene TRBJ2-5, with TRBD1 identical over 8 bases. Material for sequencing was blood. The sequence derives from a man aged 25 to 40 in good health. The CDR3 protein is CASRGQAHGYF. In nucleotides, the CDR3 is TGTGCCAGCAGGGGACAGGCGCACGGGTACTTC.